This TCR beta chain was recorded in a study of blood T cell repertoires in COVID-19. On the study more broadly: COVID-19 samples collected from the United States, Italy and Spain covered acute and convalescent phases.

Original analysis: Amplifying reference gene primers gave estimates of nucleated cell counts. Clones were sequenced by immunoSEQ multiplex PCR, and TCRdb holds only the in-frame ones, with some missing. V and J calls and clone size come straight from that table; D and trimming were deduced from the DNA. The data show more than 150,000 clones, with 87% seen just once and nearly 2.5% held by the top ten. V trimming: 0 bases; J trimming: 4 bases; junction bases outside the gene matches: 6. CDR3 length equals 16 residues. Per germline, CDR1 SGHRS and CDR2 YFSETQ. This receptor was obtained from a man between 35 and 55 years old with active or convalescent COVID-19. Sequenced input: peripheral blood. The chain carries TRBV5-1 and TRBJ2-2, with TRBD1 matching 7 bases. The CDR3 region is CASSLVGTASTGELFF. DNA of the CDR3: TGCGCCAGCAGCTTGGTCGGGACAGCATCCACCGGGGAGCTGTTTTTT.